What follows is one T cell receptor beta chain and its context. Its antigen is undetermined. The trim removed 0 bases at V and 5 bases at J, leaving 3 bases unmatched. The length of the CDR3 is 14 residues. Germline V gene sequence: CDR1 MGHRA, CDR2 YSYEKL. This specimen belongs to a study of glioma-infiltrating T cells. Points from the study as a whole: Tissue and blood shared very few CDR3 sequences. Non-neoplastic patients had below-expected tissue-blood divergence, while all gliomas exceeded expectation.

Using RNA template, CDR3s of TCR alpha and beta were amplified with iRepertoire arm-PCR. Input was roughly 100-450 ng of tissue mRNA or PBMC total RNA. Each CDR3 protein gets one entry after TCRdb re-called the multiplex PCR reads with MiXCR. The table includes about 94,000 distinct CDR3 sequences, about 25% detected once. Sequencing used glioma tissue, nonneoplastic brain tissue, or PBMCs (not recorded which). The chain is built from TRBV4-1 and TRBJ2-7, with 8 bases lining up with TRBD2. This TCR was recovered from a human donor with low-grade glioma or glioblastoma, undergoing nonglioma brain surgery, or in good health (not recorded which). CDR3 nucleotides: TGCGCCAGCAGCCAAGACGGGGGGGTCAACGAGCAGTACTTC. Encoded protein: CASSQDGGVNEQYF.